This record looks at one T cell receptor beta chain sequence and its context. Random hexamers primed reverse transcription of about 0.5 to 1 ug RNA. Using its own MiXCR run on the immunoSEQ multiplex PCR reads, TCRdb lists one record per CDR3 protein. Seen here are 180,000 or so distinct CDR3 sequences, 85% to 95% observed once, and the top ten hold 0.1%. This entry is derived from a study of CD8 T cells in Susac syndrome. CDR1 and CDR2 (germline): MGHDK, SYGVNS. CDR3 length equals 13 residues. V was shortened by 8 bases and J by 4 bases, with 13 bases between the two germline ends. The source is a human donor in good health. The sample comprised CD4+ T cells from PBMCs. The genes are TRBV25-1 and TRBJ2-3, with D tentatively TRBD1 or TRBD2 (6 bases each). CDR3 region: CASSAGGPDTQYF. CDR3 DNA: TGTGCCAGCTCTGCCGGGGGCCCAGATACGCAGTATTTT. The full variable domain, completed using reference TRBV25-1 and TRBJ2-3, is EADIYQTPRYLVIGTGKKITLECSQTMGHDKMYWYQQDPGMELHLIHYSYGVNSTEKGDLSSESTVSRIRTEHFPLTLESARPSHTSQYLCASSAGGPDTQYFGPGTRLTVL.